This paragraph reports one T cell receptor (beta chain). Repertoires were generated with immunoSEQ multiplex PCR, while TCRdb's copy carries only in-frame clones and drops some. Among some 490,000 clones, less than 90% were seen once, and the ten largest hold 6.5% to 9.5%. Researchers sorted participants into cohorts using their self-reported clinical history. All recovered Cohort 3 donors got two negative PCRs, got clearance, or saw symptom resolution. These data come from a study of blood T cell repertoires in COVID-19. This TCR was sampled from a woman in her sixties who had recovered from COVID-19. The sequenced sample was PBMCs or T cells enriched from blood (not recorded which).

The CDR3 sequence is CASSDTVNYGYTF. As DNA, the CDR3 is TGCGCCAGCAGCGACACAGTTAACTATGGCTACACCTTC. The chain couples TRBV5-1 to TRBJ1-2; D not resolved. This CDR3 is 13 amino acids long. Trimming removed 4 bases at V and 1 base at J, with 8 bases between. Looked up from germline, CDR1 is SGHRS and CDR2 is YFSETQ. Using reference TRBV5-1 and TRBJ1-2 for the parts outside the CDR3, the full variable domain is KAGVTQTPRYLIKTRGQQVTLSCSPISGHRSVSWYQQTPGQGLQFLFEYFSETQRNKGNFPGRFSGRQFSNSRSEMNVSTLELGDSALYLCASSDTVNYGYTFGSGTRLTVV.